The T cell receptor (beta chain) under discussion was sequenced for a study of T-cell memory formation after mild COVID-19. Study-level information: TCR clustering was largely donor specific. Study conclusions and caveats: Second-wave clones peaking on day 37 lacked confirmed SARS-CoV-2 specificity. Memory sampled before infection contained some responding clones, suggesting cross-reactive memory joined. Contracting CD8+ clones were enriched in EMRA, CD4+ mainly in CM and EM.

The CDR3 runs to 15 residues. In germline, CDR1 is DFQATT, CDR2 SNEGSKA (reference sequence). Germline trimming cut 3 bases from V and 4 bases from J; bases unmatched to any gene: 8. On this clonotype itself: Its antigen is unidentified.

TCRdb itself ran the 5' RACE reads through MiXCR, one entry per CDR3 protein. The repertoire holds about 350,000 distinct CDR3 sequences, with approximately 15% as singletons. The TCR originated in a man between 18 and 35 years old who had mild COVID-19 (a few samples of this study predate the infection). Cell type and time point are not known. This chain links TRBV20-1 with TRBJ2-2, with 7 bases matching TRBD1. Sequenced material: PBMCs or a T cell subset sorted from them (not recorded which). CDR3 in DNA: TGCAGTGCTAGGGCCGGGACAGATCCCACCGGGGAGCTGTTTTTT. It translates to CSARAGTDPTGELFF.